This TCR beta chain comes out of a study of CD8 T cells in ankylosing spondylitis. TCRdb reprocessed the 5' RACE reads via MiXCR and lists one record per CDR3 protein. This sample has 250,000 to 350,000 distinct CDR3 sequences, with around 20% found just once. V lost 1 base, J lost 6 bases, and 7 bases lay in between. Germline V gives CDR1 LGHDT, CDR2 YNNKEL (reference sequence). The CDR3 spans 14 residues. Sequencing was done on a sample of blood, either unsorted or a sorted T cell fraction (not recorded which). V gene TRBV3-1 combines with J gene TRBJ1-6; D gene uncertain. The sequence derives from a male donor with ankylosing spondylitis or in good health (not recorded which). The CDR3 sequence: CASSQVESNSPLHF. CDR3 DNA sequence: TGTGCCAGCAGCCAAGTGGAGAGTAATTCACCCCTCCACTTT. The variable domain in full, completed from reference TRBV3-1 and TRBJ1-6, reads DTAVSQTPKYLVTQMGNDKSIKCEQNLGHDTMYWYKQDSKKFLKIMFSYNNKELIINETVPNRFSPKSPDKAHLNLHINSLELGDSAVYFCASSQVESNSPLHFGNGTRLTVT.